One and the same sample provided the 5 T cell receptor beta chains below, sequenced in a study of control samples from healthy donors and cancer patients. This table comes from immunoSEQ multiplex PCR, and its TCRdb copy is limited to in-frame clones, with some not included. The repertoire holds roughly 150,000 clones, with about 86% as singletons. Sequencing was performed on blood. These receptors were obtained from a man aged 18 to 29 in good health.

V usage is TRBV7-9 and J usage is TRBJ2-5, with 13 bases matching TRBD2. V lost 5 bases to trimming and J lost 4 bases; unmatched junction nucleotides: 16. The germline V gene has CDR1 SEHNR and CDR2 FQNEAQ (reference sequence). The CDR3 contains 19 residues. The CDR3 DNA reads TGTGCCAGCAGCAGTCACACACTAGCGGGGGGGCTAGAGGCAGAGACCCAGTACTTC. This codes for CASSSHTLAGGLEAETQYF.

This clone was found once. The V call is TRBV7-8, the J call TRBJ2-7, with D unclear. Germline V gene sequence: CDR1 SGHVS, CDR2 FQNEAQ. Trimming took 3 bases from V and 1 from J, leaving 13 bases between them. This CDR3 spans 15 amino acids. The CDR3 coding sequence is TGTGCCAGCAGCTTCGAAGCCGCTTCATCCTACGAGCAGTACTTC. It is translated as CASSFEAASSYEQYF.

The chain carries TRBV6-6 and TRBJ1-2, with D maybe TRBD1 (5 bases). Germline CDR1 MNHNY, CDR2 SVGAGI (reference sequence). The CDR3 contains 15 residues. V was cut by 0 bases and J by 0 bases, with 8 bases left in between. The CDR3 coding sequence is TGTGCCAGCAGTTACTCCGGCAGGGCTAACTATGGCTACACCTTC. This sequence encodes CASSYSGRANYGYTF.

The CDR3 DNA reads TGTGCCAGCAGTGGACAGGCCCAAACGACCTTCGACGATGAGCAGTACTTC. It yields the protein CASSGQAQTTFDDEQYF. V usage is TRBV28 and J usage is TRBJ2-7; 7 bases are a match to TRBD1. The V and J ends lost 5 bases and 7 bases, in that order; junction bases with no gene match: 20. This CDR3 spans 17 amino acids. CDR1 and CDR2 (germline): MDHEN, SYDVKM.

The V call is TRBV28, the J call TRBJ2-1; 9 nucleotides line up with TRBD2. Trimming took 3 bases from V and 2 from J; bases not matched to a gene: 2. Germline values: CDR1 MDHEN, CDR2 SYDVKM. The CDR3 totals 15 residues. The CDR3 coding sequence is TGTGCCAGCAGTTTTAGCGGGGGAACCTACAATGAGCAGTTCTTC. This translates into CASSFSGGTYNEQFF. Filled out from reference TRBV28 and TRBJ2-1, the complete variable domain reads DVKVTQSSRYLVKRTGEKVFLECVQDMDHENMFWYRQDPGLGLRLIYFSYDVKMKEKGDIPEGYSVSREKKERFSLILESASTNQTSMYLCASSFSGGTYNEQFFGPGTRLTVL.